Listed below are T cell receptor beta chains from one sample, sequenced in a study of human T cells and chemical hapten exposure. Via MiXCR, TCRdb re-called the RACE reads, giving one row per CDR3 protein. The sample yields about 100,000 distinct CDR3 sequences, over 10% seen once. The material was whole blood, obtained in connection with sensitization to the hapten diphenylcyclopropenone (DPC). These receptors were taken from a woman aged 40 to 55 with alopecia areata. Some clones in this sample may be carry-over from other donors' samples. CDR3s include the opening cysteine and the closing phenylalanine or tryptophan. A D gene is named only where the DNA matches it firmly. Rows give clone size only sometimes, using once, few, many, or a class for an expanded clone.

clone size	D gene	V gene	J gene	CDR3 DNA	CDR3 protein
many	.	TRBV20-1	TRBJ2-7	TGCAGTGCTGGGGACTCAATTTCCTACGAGCAGTACTTC	CSAGDSISYEQYF
few	TRBD1	TRBV11-3	TRBJ2-3	TGTGCCAGCAGCCCACCGGGACAGGGAGTGGATACGCAGTATTTT	CASSPPGQGVDTQYF
few	TRBD2	TRBV15	TRBJ2-5	TGTGCCACCAGCAGAGATCCCCCACGGGCTAGCGGGATGGGGGAGACCCAGTACTTC	CATSRDPPRASGMGETQYF
.	.	TRBV6-2/TRBV6-3	TRBJ2-7	TGTGCCAGCAGTTCCCCCCGCGAAGGCCACTACGAGCAGTACTTC	CASSSPREGHYEQYF
few	TRBD1	TRBV19	TRBJ2-2	TGTGCCAGTAGAAAACCCACTACCGGGACAGGGACGAACACCGGGGAGCTGTTTTTT	CASRKPTTGTGTNTGELFF
many	.	TRBV10-3	TRBJ2-3	TGTGCCATCAGTCCAGTAACAGACACGCAGTATTTT	CAISPVTDTQYF
few	.	TRBV6-1	TRBJ2-7	TGTGCCAGCCGGTCGGGGGCTGTAACCTACGAGCAGTACTTC	CASRSGAVTYEQYF
many	.	TRBV15	TRBJ1-4	TGTGCCACCAGCAGAGACCAACAGGGAGAACTGTTTTTT	CATSRDQQGELFF
many	.	TRBV28	TRBJ2-3	TGTGCCAGCAGTTCCACCGCAATCACGGGTCCTCACACAGATACGCAGTATTTT	CASSSTAITGPHTDTQYF
many	.	TRBV5-1	TRBJ1-2	TGCGCCAGCAGCGATGCACTGGGCTCCTATGGCTACACCTTC	CASSDALGSYGYTF
.	TRBD2	TRBV11-1	TRBJ2-5	TGTGCCAGCAGCCCCGCGGGGACTAGCAAAGAGACCCAGTACTTC	CASSPAGTSKETQYF
many	TRBD1	TRBV6-5	TRBJ2-7	TGTGCCAGCAGCATCGGACAGGGGGTCTCCTACGAGCAGTACTTC	CASSIGQGVSYEQYF
many	TRBD2	TRBV2	TRBJ2-1	TGTGCCAGCACAACCGGGACTAGAGGCTATGAGCAGTTCTTC	CASTTGTRGYEQFF
many	.	TRBV20-1	TRBJ1-6	TGCAGTGCTAGACCACGGAGAGGCTCGGGTTCACCCCTCCACTTT	CSARPRRGSGSPLHF
many	.	TRBV19	TRBJ2-3	TGTGCCAGTCAGGGTCAGGCGGGACTCACAGATACGCAGTATTTT	CASQGQAGLTDTQYF
.	.	TRBV29-1	TRBJ1-2	TGCAGCGTTGAACAGGGGTGGTATGGCTACACCTTC	CSVEQGWYGYTF
many	.	TRBV20-1	TRBJ1-6	TGCAGTGCTATCGGGGGTAATTCACCCCTCCACTTT	CSAIGGNSPLHF
once	TRBD1	TRBV6-5	TRBJ2-5	TGTGCCAGCAGCTTGACAGGGGGGGAAGAGACCCAGTACTTC	CASSLTGGEETQYF
many	.	TRBV29-1	TRBJ2-5	TGCAGCCATACAGGGCCTGGGGAGACCCAGTACTTC	CSHTGPGETQYF